The rows below give T cell receptor beta chains drawn from one sample of a study of T cell responses to AZD1222 COVID-19 vaccine. Sequencing was performed with immunoSEQ multiplex PCR; in TCRdb, only in-frame clones are kept and a portion is missing. The sample carries 40,000 to 60,000 clones, 70% to 90% recorded once. The source was peripheral blood, collected 28 days after the second AZD1222 dose. The receptor source for this set is an adult who received the AZD1222 COVID-19 vaccine. Each CDR3 is given with its conserved first and last residue. D genes are given only for firm matches. The size entry is marked missing in some rows and otherwise reads once, few, many or a size class.

d_call: NA
v_call: TRBV12-2
j_call: TRBJ2-1
clone_size: NA
cdr3_aa: CASRLGRTSGVVNNEQFF
cdr3_nt: TGTGCAAGTCGCTTAGGCAGGACTAGCGGCGTAGTAAACAATGAGCAGTTCTTC

d_call: NA
v_call: TRBV2
j_call: TRBJ2-3
clone_size: NA
cdr3_aa: CASSQGTDTQYF
cdr3_nt: TGTGCCAGCAGTCAAGGCACAGATACGCAGTATTTT

d_call: TRBD2
v_call: TRBV7-2
j_call: TRBJ2-1
clone_size: NA
cdr3_aa: CASSLDRPLAGANEQFF
cdr3_nt: TGTGCCAGCAGCTTAGATCGCCCCCTAGCGGGAGCAAACGAGCAGTTCTTC

d_call: TRBD1
v_call: TRBV27
j_call: TRBJ2-7
clone_size: NA
cdr3_aa: CASSSQGAVNEQYF
cdr3_nt: TGTGCCAGCAGTTCGCAGGGGGCCGTTAACGAGCAGTACTTC

d_call: NA
v_call: TRBV6-6
j_call: TRBJ1-6
clone_size: NA
cdr3_aa: CASSPQVPWSPLHF
cdr3_nt: TGTGCCAGCAGTCCACAGGTCCCTTGGTCACCCCTCCACTTT

d_call: NA
v_call: TRBV7-9
j_call: TRBJ1-4
clone_size: NA
cdr3_aa: CAGRRDNEKLFF
cdr3_nt: TGTGCCGGCCGTAGGGATAATGAAAAACTGTTTTTT

d_call: NA
v_call: TRBV7-9
j_call: TRBJ2-7
clone_size: NA
cdr3_aa: CASSLQAYEQYF
cdr3_nt: TGTGCCAGCAGCTTACAGGCCTACGAGCAGTACTTC

d_call: NA
v_call: TRBV10-3
j_call: TRBJ1-1
clone_size: NA
cdr3_aa: CAIEMSPRRGAFF
cdr3_nt: TGTGCCATCGAGATGTCTCCGAGAAGAGGAGCTTTCTTT

d_call: NA
v_call: TRBV28
j_call: TRBJ1-3
clone_size: NA
cdr3_aa: CASSPLNLFSGNTIYF
cdr3_nt: TGTGCCAGCAGTCCTCTGAACCTCTTCTCTGGAAACACCATATATTTT

d_call: NA
v_call: TRBV5-4
j_call: TRBJ2-4
clone_size: NA
cdr3_aa: CASSPGVAKNIQYF
cdr3_nt: TGTGCCAGCAGCCCGGGGGTTGCCAAAAACATTCAGTACTTC

d_call: TRBD1
v_call: TRBV7-2
j_call: TRBJ1-2
clone_size: NA
cdr3_aa: CASSLGTGYGYTF
cdr3_nt: TGTGCCAGCAGCTTAGGGACAGGCTATGGCTACACCTTC

d_call: TRBD2
v_call: TRBV7-9
j_call: TRBJ2-3
clone_size: once
cdr3_aa: CASSLVGREWSYTDTQYF
cdr3_nt: TGTGCCAGCAGCTTAGTGGGGCGGGAGTGGAGTTACACAGATACGCAGTATTTT

d_call: TRBD2
v_call: TRBV2
j_call: TRBJ2-2
clone_size: NA
cdr3_aa: CASTPGLAAGELFF
cdr3_nt: TGTGCCAGCACTCCGGGACTAGCAGCCGGGGAGCTGTTTTTT

d_call: NA
v_call: TRBV18
j_call: TRBJ1-1
clone_size: NA
cdr3_aa: CASSSQRNTEAFF
cdr3_nt: TGTGCCAGCTCATCACAGAGGAACACTGAAGCTTTCTTT

d_call: TRBD1
v_call: TRBV25-1
j_call: TRBJ2-2
clone_size: NA
cdr3_aa: CASHGQANTGELFF
cdr3_nt: TGTGCCAGCCACGGACAGGCGAACACCGGGGAGCTGTTTTTT

d_call: TRBD1
v_call: TRBV7-2
j_call: TRBJ2-3
clone_size: NA
cdr3_aa: CASSPGQGPDTQYF
cdr3_nt: TGTGCCAGCAGCCCGGGACAGGGGCCCGATACGCAGTATTTT

d_call: NA
v_call: TRBV19
j_call: TRBJ1-1
clone_size: NA
cdr3_aa: CASGPLRAGTEAFF
cdr3_nt: TGTGCCAGTGGACCCCTCCGGGCGGGCACTGAAGCTTTCTTT

d_call: NA
v_call: TRBV13
j_call: TRBJ1-2
clone_size: NA
cdr3_aa: CASSLDRGDYRYTF
cdr3_nt: TGTGCCAGCAGCCTGGACCGGGGCGACTATCGCTACACCTTC

d_call: TRBD2
v_call: TRBV5-1
j_call: TRBJ2-3
clone_size: NA
cdr3_aa: CATRIGGGSTDTQYF
cdr3_nt: TGCGCCACCCGGATAGGCGGGGGAAGCACAGATACGCAGTATTTT

d_call: NA
v_call: TRBV11-2
j_call: TRBJ1-6
clone_size: once
cdr3_aa: CASSPASGFWPLHF
cdr3_nt: TGTGCCAGCAGCCCCGCGAGCGGCTTTTGGCCCCTCCACTTT

d_call: TRBD1
v_call: TRBV7-2
j_call: TRBJ1-2
clone_size: NA
cdr3_aa: CASSADRGGYGYTF
cdr3_nt: TGTGCCAGCAGCGCCGACAGGGGCGGATATGGCTACACCTTC

d_call: NA
v_call: TRBV5-1
j_call: TRBJ2-7
clone_size: NA
cdr3_aa: CASSGQSWDYEQYF
cdr3_nt: TGCGCCAGCAGCGGACAGAGCTGGGACTACGAGCAGTACTTC

d_call: TRBD1
v_call: TRBV11-2
j_call: TRBJ1-1
clone_size: NA
cdr3_aa: CASSANPDRGAEAFF
cdr3_nt: TGTGCCAGCAGCGCAAATCCGGACAGGGGCGCTGAAGCTTTCTTT

d_call: NA
v_call: TRBV6-5
j_call: TRBJ2-7
clone_size: NA
cdr3_aa: CATAARTAQYF
cdr3_nt: TGTGCCACCGCAGCCCGGACAGCTCAGTACTTC

d_call: TRBD2
v_call: TRBV7-9
j_call: TRBJ2-1
clone_size: once
cdr3_aa: CASSFMVLAGGTYNEQFF
cdr3_nt: TGTGCCAGCAGCTTTATGGTCCTAGCGGGAGGGACCTACAATGAGCAGTTCTTC

d_call: NA
v_call: TRBV28
j_call: TRBJ1-1
clone_size: NA
cdr3_aa: CASSLLPEEAFF
cdr3_nt: TGTGCCAGCAGTTTACTTCCGGAGGAAGCTTTCTTT

d_call: TRBD2
v_call: TRBV27
j_call: TRBJ2-7
clone_size: NA
cdr3_aa: CATGTSETYEQYF
cdr3_nt: TGTGCCACCGGGACTAGCGAAACCTACGAGCAGTACTTC

d_call: NA
v_call: TRBV2
j_call: TRBJ1-6
clone_size: NA
cdr3_aa: CASRLSSYNSPLHF
cdr3_nt: TGTGCCAGCAGACTGAGCTCCTATAATTCACCCCTCCACTTT

d_call: TRBD1
v_call: TRBV6-5
j_call: TRBJ1-5
clone_size: NA
cdr3_aa: CASSLTGGNQPQHF
cdr3_nt: TGTGCCAGCAGTCTGACAGGGGGCAATCAGCCCCAGCATTTT

d_call: NA
v_call: TRBV7-2
j_call: TRBJ2-7
clone_size: NA
cdr3_aa: CASSLVDGYEQYF
cdr3_nt: TGTGCCAGCAGCTTAGTAGATGGGTACGAGCAGTACTTC

d_call: TRBD2
v_call: TRBV9
j_call: TRBJ2-7
clone_size: NA
cdr3_aa: CASSAHGLAGDEQYF
cdr3_nt: TGTGCCAGCAGCGCTCATGGACTAGCGGGAGACGAGCAGTACTTC

d_call: TRBD2
v_call: TRBV20-1
j_call: TRBJ2-7
clone_size: NA
cdr3_aa: CSASRASGAYEQYF
cdr3_nt: TGCAGTGCTAGTAGGGCTAGCGGGGCCTACGAGCAGTACTTC

d_call: NA
v_call: TRBV11-2
j_call: TRBJ2-7
clone_size: NA
cdr3_aa: CASSARGASYEQYF
cdr3_nt: TGTGCCAGCAGCGCAAGGGGGGCCTCCTACGAGCAGTACTTC

d_call: TRBD2
v_call: TRBV9
j_call: TRBJ2-2
clone_size: NA
cdr3_aa: CASSVGSRELSGELFF
cdr3_nt: TGTGCCAGCAGCGTAGGCTCGCGGGAGCTCTCCGGGGAGCTGTTTTTT

d_call: NA
v_call: TRBV19
j_call: TRBJ1-2
clone_size: NA
cdr3_aa: CASSLRSTGRGYTF
cdr3_nt: TGTGCCAGTAGCCTCCGATCGACCGGCAGGGGCTACACCTTC

d_call: NA
v_call: TRBV6-5
j_call: TRBJ1-5
clone_size: NA
cdr3_aa: CASGWGGRQPQHF
cdr3_nt: TGTGCCAGCGGGTGGGGGGGACGGCAGCCCCAGCATTTT

d_call: TRBD2
v_call: TRBV30
j_call: TRBJ2-5
clone_size: NA
cdr3_aa: CAWSVLVAGGLETQYF
cdr3_nt: TGTGCCTGGAGTGTACTCGTAGCGGGAGGGCTGGAGACCCAGTACTTC

d_call: TRBD1
v_call: TRBV5-1
j_call: TRBJ2-2
clone_size: NA
cdr3_aa: CASSLEGQGTGELFF
cdr3_nt: TGCGCCAGCAGCTTGGAGGGACAGGGTACCGGGGAGCTGTTTTTT

d_call: NA
v_call: TRBV6-5
j_call: TRBJ1-5
clone_size: NA
cdr3_aa: CASSYNSYSNQPQHF
cdr3_nt: TGTGCCAGCAGTTACAACAGTTATAGCAATCAGCCCCAGCATTTT

d_call: NA
v_call: TRBV11-1
j_call: TRBJ2-7
clone_size: NA
cdr3_aa: CASTGGTDYSYEQYF
cdr3_nt: TGTGCCAGCACCGGTGGGACGGATTACTCCTACGAGCAGTACTTC

d_call: TRBD2
v_call: TRBV5-1
j_call: TRBJ2-1
clone_size: NA
cdr3_aa: CASSSAPSGSYNEQFF
cdr3_nt: TGCGCCAGCAGCTCTGCCCCTAGCGGCTCCTACAATGAGCAGTTCTTC

d_call: TRBD2
v_call: TRBV12-3/TRBV12-4
j_call: TRBJ2-7
clone_size: once
cdr3_aa: CASSFTGGSEQYF
cdr3_nt: TGTGCCAGCAGTTTTACGGGAGGGTCCGAGCAGTACTTC

d_call: NA
v_call: TRBV19
j_call: TRBJ1-2
clone_size: NA
cdr3_aa: CASSERRLNYGYTF
cdr3_nt: TGTGCCAGTAGTGAGAGGCGACTGAACTATGGCTACACCTTC

d_call: TRBD2
v_call: TRBV19
j_call: TRBJ2-3
clone_size: once
cdr3_aa: CASSMTSGGTDTQYF
cdr3_nt: TGTGCCAGTAGTATGACTAGCGGGGGCACAGATACGCAGTATTTT

d_call: NA
v_call: TRBV4-3
j_call: TRBJ2-7
clone_size: NA
cdr3_aa: CASSQDRARRLSYEQYF
cdr3_nt: TGCGCCAGCAGCCAAGATCGGGCCCGTCGCCTTTCCTACGAGCAGTACTTC

d_call: NA
v_call: TRBV5-5
j_call: TRBJ2-7
clone_size: NA
cdr3_aa: CASSFVGSSYEQYF
cdr3_nt: TGTGCCAGCAGCTTTGTAGGGAGCTCCTACGAGCAGTACTTC

d_call: TRBD1
v_call: TRBV28
j_call: TRBJ2-1
clone_size: NA
cdr3_aa: CASSSDRVGNEQFF
cdr3_nt: TGTGCCAGCAGTTCTGACAGGGTAGGGAATGAGCAGTTCTTC

d_call: NA
v_call: TRBV29-1
j_call: TRBJ2-1
clone_size: NA
cdr3_aa: CSVEVSGGAQVFF
cdr3_nt: TGCAGCGTTGAAGTATCTGGGGGAGCTCAGGTGTTCTTC

d_call: NA
v_call: TRBV27
j_call: TRBJ1-4
clone_size: NA
cdr3_aa: CASSPTWVGDEKLFF
cdr3_nt: TGTGCCAGCAGTCCGACATGGGTAGGGGATGAAAAACTGTTTTTT

d_call: NA
v_call: TRBV11-2
j_call: TRBJ2-7
clone_size: NA
cdr3_aa: CASSLVGRTFLPHEQYF
cdr3_nt: TGTGCCAGCAGCTTAGTAGGGAGGACTTTTCTCCCCCACGAGCAGTACTTC

d_call: TRBD2
v_call: TRBV9
j_call: TRBJ2-2
clone_size: NA
cdr3_aa: CASSPLYLAGGLKVGELFF
cdr3_nt: TGTGCCAGCAGCCCACTCTACCTAGCGGGAGGGCTTAAGGTCGGGGAGCTGTTTTTT

d_call: NA
v_call: TRBV6-5
j_call: TRBJ2-7
clone_size: few
cdr3_aa: CASKLASGLDYEQYF
cdr3_nt: TGTGCCAGCAAACTTGCCAGCGGGCTAGACTACGAGCAGTACTTC

d_call: NA
v_call: TRBV7-2
j_call: TRBJ1-5
clone_size: NA
cdr3_aa: CASSLNGRAHPQHF
cdr3_nt: TGTGCCAGCAGCTTAAATGGTAGGGCTCACCCCCAGCATTTT

d_call: NA
v_call: TRBV5-6
j_call: TRBJ2-5
clone_size: once
cdr3_aa: CASSSGWAGQTKTQYF
cdr3_nt: TGTGCCAGCAGCAGTGGATGGGCAGGGCAGACGAAGACCCAGTACTTC

d_call: NA
v_call: TRBV11-2
j_call: TRBJ1-1
clone_size: NA
cdr3_aa: CASSSGPADTEAFF
cdr3_nt: TGTGCCAGCAGCTCTGGTCCGGCGGACACTGAAGCTTTCTTT

d_call: NA
v_call: TRBV6-5
j_call: TRBJ1-1
clone_size: NA
cdr3_aa: CASSYSGGNTEAFF
cdr3_nt: TGTGCCAGCAGTTACTCTGGGGGGAACACTGAAGCTTTCTTT

d_call: NA
v_call: TRBV2
j_call: TRBJ2-7
clone_size: NA
cdr3_aa: CASSGQTEQYF
cdr3_nt: TGTGCCAGCAGTGGACAGACCGAGCAGTACTTC

d_call: TRBD2
v_call: TRBV19
j_call: TRBJ2-1
clone_size: NA
cdr3_aa: CASSISGLAGDSYNEQFF
cdr3_nt: TGTGCCAGTAGTATTTCGGGACTAGCGGGAGACTCCTACAATGAGCAGTTCTTC

d_call: NA
v_call: TRBV11-2
j_call: TRBJ2-5
clone_size: NA
cdr3_aa: CASSLVGETQYF
cdr3_nt: TGTGCCAGCAGCTTAGTTGGGGAGACCCAGTACTTC